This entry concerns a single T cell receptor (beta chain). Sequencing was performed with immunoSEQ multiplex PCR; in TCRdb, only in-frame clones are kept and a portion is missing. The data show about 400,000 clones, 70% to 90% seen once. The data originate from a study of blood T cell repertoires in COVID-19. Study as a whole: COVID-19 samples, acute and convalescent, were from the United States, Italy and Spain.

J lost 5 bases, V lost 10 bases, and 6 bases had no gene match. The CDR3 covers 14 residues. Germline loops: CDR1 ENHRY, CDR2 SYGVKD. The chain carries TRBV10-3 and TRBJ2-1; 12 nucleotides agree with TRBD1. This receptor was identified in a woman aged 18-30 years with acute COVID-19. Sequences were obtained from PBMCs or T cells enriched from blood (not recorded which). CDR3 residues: CATGTGGFNNEQFF. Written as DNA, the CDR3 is TGTGCCACCGGGACAGGGGGCTTTAACAATGAGCAGTTCTTC.